These T cell receptor beta chains were read from a single sample in a study of T cell clones after liver transplantation. Produced via immunoSEQ multiplex PCR; TCRdb's table is partial and in-frame only. The table includes 25,000 to 35,000 clones, more than 90% detected once. This specimen consisted of CD8+ T cells from blood, obtained 12 months after liver transplant. These receptors originate from a human patient who received a liver transplant. Some of the T cells may derive from the graft donor. Each CDR3 is given with its conserved first and last residue. D genes are given only for firm matches. Size values are once, few and many counts, or a class for expanded clones, and some rows have none.

- | - | TRBJ2-1 | TRBV27 | TGTGCCAGCAGTTTAGAAGTCTACAATGAGCAGTTCTTC | CASSLEVYNEQFF
- | TRBD1 | TRBJ2-1 | TRBV9 | TGTGCCAGCACCAATCCGGGACAGGGGATCAATGAGCAGTTCTTC | CASTNPGQGINEQFF
- | - | TRBJ2-5 | TRBV7-7 | TGTGCCAGCAGCTTTAGGGAACGGCAGACCCAGTACTTC | CASSFRERQTQYF
- | - | TRBJ2-1 | TRBV7-3 | TGTGCCAGCAGCTTAATTCCGAGTACTTACAATGAGCAGTTCTTC | CASSLIPSTYNEQFF
- | - | TRBJ2-1 | TRBV27 | TGTGCCAGCAGTCCCCTAACCTACAATGAGCAGTTCTTC | CASSPLTYNEQFF
- | - | TRBJ2-7 | TRBV29-1 | TGCAGCGTTGAAGACCAGCGTAACTACGAGCAGTACTTC | CSVEDQRNYEQYF
- | TRBD2 | TRBJ2-3 | TRBV19 | TGTGCCAGTACGGCATATACCAGCGGGGCTAGCACAGATACGCAGTATTTT | CASTAYTSGASTDTQYF
- | - | TRBJ2-1 | TRBV11-3 | TGTGCCAGCAGCCCACCCCTAGTCAATGAGCAGTTCTTC | CASSPPLVNEQFF
- | TRBD1 | TRBJ2-1 | TRBV13 | TGTGCCAGCAGCTTAGGGACAGGGGAATACAATGAGCAGTTCTTC | CASSLGTGEYNEQFF
- | TRBD2 | TRBJ2-7 | TRBV27 | TGTGCCAGCAGTTTGGAGGGGGCTAGCGGGACCTACGAGCAGTACTTC | CASSLEGASGTYEQYF
- | - | TRBJ1-2 | TRBV4-3 | TGCGCCAGCAGCCAAGAAGATTCGGGGAATGGCTACACCTTC | CASSQEDSGNGYTF
once | TRBD1 | TRBJ2-7 | TRBV19 | TGTGCCAGTAGTGTTACAGGGGCCACGGCCTACGAGCAGTACTTC | CASSVTGATAYEQYF
- | - | TRBJ2-5 | TRBV13 | TGTGCCAGCAGCTTAGGGGACACATTCCAAGAGACCCAGTACTTC | CASSLGDTFQETQYF
- | - | TRBJ1-4 | TRBV19 | TGTGCCAGTAGTTCTGGTCCCGCCGTCTTTAATGAAAAACTGTTTTTT | CASSSGPAVFNEKLFF